This T cell receptor beta chain was documented in a study of T cells in localized non-small cell lung cancer. Overall study findings and caveats: Because researchers sequenced only one region of the tumor, heterogeneity is still possible. The highest T cell clonality was in uninvolved adjacent lung, above tumor.

The CDR3 runs 16 residues. Trimming took 5 bases from V and 0 from J, leaving 11 bases between them. Germline-derived CDR1 and CDR2 are WNHNN and SYGVQD (reference sequence). Data came from immunoSEQ multiplex PCR; TCRdb stores just in-frame clones and leaves some out. The table lists 75,000 to 80,000 clones, more than 70% of them singletons. In regard to this clone: Its cognate antigen is unknown.

Sequencing was performed on peripheral blood, taken before any cancer treatment. The chain is built from TRBV10-1 and TRBJ2-6; D possibly corresponds to TRBD1 (6 bases). This TCR derives from a woman aged 40 to 75 with stage I squamous cell lung carcinoma. The CDR3 protein is CASSKGQNSGANVLTF. The DNA of the CDR3 is TGCGCCAGCAGTAAGGGACAAAACTCTGGGGCCAACGTCCTGACTTTC.